Each of the 11 T cell receptor beta chains below was sequenced from the same sample in a study of T-cell reconstitution after alpha-beta-depleted transplantation in children. TCRbeta library preparation incorporated unique molecular identifiers. TCRdb analysed the PCR reads with MiXCR anew, one entry per CDR3 protein. In the table there are 750,000 to 950,000 distinct CDR3 sequences, less than 20% of which are singletons. The input for sequencing was PBMCs, mostly from graft donor cells, taken 360 days after TCRalphabeta/CD19-depleted stem cell transplant. The origin of the receptors is a male patient younger than 18 who had a stem cell transplant for acute lymphoblastic leukemia, so the T cells may come from the graft donor.

This clonotype was seen a handful of times. The V and J genes are TRBV7-9 and TRBJ2-5; the D gene is possibly TRBD1 (5 bases). This CDR3 contains 14 residues. V dropped 5 bases and J dropped 0 bases, with 10 bases sitting between them. Germline CDR1 reads SEHNR; CDR2 reads FQNEAQ (reference sequence). The CDR3 here is CASSPDSNQETQYF. The CDR3 nucleotides read TGTGCCAGCAGCCCAGACAGTAACCAAGAGACCCAGTACTTC.

This clonotype was observed many times. Mismatch with germline at one junction end may stem from a read error. The chain has TRBV5-1 and TRBJ2-1; unclear D gene. The CDR3 has 13 residues. CDR1 SGHRS and CDR2 YFSETQ come from the germline V gene. As DNA, the CDR3 is TGTGCCAGCAGCCTCGGCCTATACAATGAGCAGTTCTTC. Its protein is CASSLGLYNEQFF.

This clonotype came up a few times. The chain couples TRBV11-1 to TRBJ2-1; 11 positions match TRBD2. CDR1 SGHAT and CDR2 FQDESV come from the germline V gene (reference sequence). Trimming removed 9 bases from V and 0 bases from J; junction bases left unmatched: 13. CDR3 length: 18 amino acids. The CDR3 DNA reads as TGTGCCAGACGACGAAGGGGGACTAGCGGTCGCTCCTACAATGAGCAGTTCTTC. Translating it yields CARRRRGTSGRSYNEQFF.

The chain recombines TRBV20-1 with TRBJ2-5, with 7 bases matching TRBD2. J gave up 5 bases and V 5 bases, and 8 bases lay outside the gene matches. Germline V lookup: CDR1 DFQATT, CDR2 SNEGSKA (reference sequence). The CDR3 extends over 13 amino acids. In DNA form, the CDR3 reads TGCAGTGCTCGGAGCGGGAAAGATGAGACCCAGTACTTC. Its protein product is CSARSGKDETQYF.

At least ten counts were recorded for this clonotype. The CDR3: CATSDQGAEQFF. The CDR3 DNA reads as TGTGCCACCAGTGACCAGGGTGCTGAGCAGTTCTTC. V usage is TRBV24-1 and J usage is TRBJ2-1; D is perhaps TRBD1 (5 bases). The germline gives CDR1 KGHDR, CDR2 SFDVKD. The CDR3 length is 12 residues. The ends were cut back, 4 bases at V and 9 bases at J, with 9 bases in the middle.

There are many counts of this clonotype. This chain joins TRBV12-3 or TRBV12-4 and TRBJ1-5; D unresolved. The CDR3 runs 14 residues. The V and J ends lost 3 bases and 6 bases respectively, with 12 bases between them. CDR3 bases: TGTGCCAGCAGTTTTAATGGGGTAGGTCAGCCCCAGCATTTT. Protein: CASSFNGVGQPQHF.

This chain connects TRBV7-3 to TRBJ2-1; D call uncertain. V lost 3 bases and J 4 bases, leaving 19 bases between the germline ends. The CDR3 runs to 17 residues. The germline CDR1 and CDR2 sequences are SGHTA and FQGTGA. The chain's CDR3 is CASSLPDSGQTYNEQFF. The CDR3 nucleotides read TGTGCCAGCAGCTTGCCTGACTCTGGGCAAACGTACAATGAGCAGTTCTTC. The full variable domain, with the rest looked up from reference TRBV7-3 and TRBJ2-1, is GAGVSQTPSNKVTEKGKYVELRCDPISGHTALYWYRQSLGQGPEFLIYFQGTGAADDSGLPNDRFFAVRPEGSVSTLKIQRTERGDSAVYLCASSLPDSGQTYNEQFFGPGTRLTVL.

This clonotype was recorded a few times. The chain joins TRBV2 to TRBJ2-7; 9 bases are a match to TRBD1. Germline V gives CDR1 SNHLY, CDR2 FYNNEI. The V segment lost 6 bases and the J segment 0 bases; nucleotides outside the gene matches: 9. There are 16 residues in the CDR3. The CDR3 nucleotides are TGTGCCAGCAGGCCCCCCGGGACAGGGAGCTCCTACGAGCAGTACTTC. It specifies CASRPPGTGSSYEQYF.

The chain has TRBV5-4 and TRBJ2-5; maybe TRBD1 (6 bases). The CDR3 is made up of 14 amino acids. Germline V gene lookup returns CDR1 SGHNT and CDR2 YYREEE (reference sequence). V lost 1 base to trimming and J lost 4 bases, with 11 bases between them. Written as DNA, the CDR3 is TGTGCCAGCAGCTTGTCGGAACAGGGAGAGACCCAGTACTTC. Protein sequence: CASSLSEQGETQYF.

In its sample, this clonotype was seen a few times. The CDR3 DNA sequence: TGTGCCAGCAGCTTGATAGGGACTAGCCCCTACAATGAGCAGTTCTTC. It specifies CASSLIGTSPYNEQFF. The chain is built from TRBV5-5 and TRBJ2-1; 9 nucleotides align to TRBD2. The V segment lost 1 base and the J segment 2 bases; nucleotides outside the gene matches: 4. In germline, CDR1 is SGHKS, CDR2 YYEKEE (reference sequence). The CDR3 consists of 16 residues.

This clonotype occurred a few times. This chain uses TRBV7-9 with TRBJ2-7; the D gene is possibly TRBD1 (5 bases). From germline, CDR1 is SEHNR and CDR2 FQNEAQ (reference sequence). This CDR3 region has 13 residues. Trimming shortened V by 5 bases and J by 2 bases, and 10 bases separated the two germline ends. The CDR3 loop reads CASSPRAAYEQYF. The CDR3 region has the DNA TGTGCCAGCAGCCCCAGGGCAGCCTACGAGCAGTACTTC. The variable domain in full, with the rest retrieved from reference TRBV7-9 and TRBJ2-7, is DTGVSQNPRHKITKRGQNVTFRCDPISEHNRLYWYRQTLGQGPEFLTYFQNEAQLEKSRLLSDRFSAERPKGSFSTLEIQRTEQGDSAMYLCASSPRAAYEQYFGPGTRLTVT.